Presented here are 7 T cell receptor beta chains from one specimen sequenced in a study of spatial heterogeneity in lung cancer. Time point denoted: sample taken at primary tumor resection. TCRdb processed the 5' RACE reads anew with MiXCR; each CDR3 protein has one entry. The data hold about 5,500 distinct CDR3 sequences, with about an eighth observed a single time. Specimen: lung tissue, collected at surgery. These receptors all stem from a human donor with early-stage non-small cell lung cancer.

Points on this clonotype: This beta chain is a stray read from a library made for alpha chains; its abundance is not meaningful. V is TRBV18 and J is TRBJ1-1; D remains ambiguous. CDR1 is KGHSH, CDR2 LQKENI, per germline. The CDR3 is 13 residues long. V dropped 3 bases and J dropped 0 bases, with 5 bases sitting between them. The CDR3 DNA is TGTGCCAGCTCACCCGGGTTGAACACTGAAGCTTTCTTT. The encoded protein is CASSPGLNTEAFF.

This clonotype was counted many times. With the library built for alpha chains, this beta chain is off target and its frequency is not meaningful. CDR3 coding DNA: TGCAGCGTTGACGGAGGGGGCGGCAATCAGCCCCAGCATTTT. It is translated as CSVDGGGGNQPQHF. The chain has TRBV29-1 and TRBJ1-5; 7 positions match TRBD1. The germline V gene encodes CDR1 SQVTM and CDR2 ANQGSEA. Germline trimming cut 3 bases from V and 2 bases from J; bases unmatched to any gene: 4. This CDR3 has 14 amino acids.

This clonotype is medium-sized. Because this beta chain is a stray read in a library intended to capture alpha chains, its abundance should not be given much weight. The CDR3 coding sequence is TGTGCCAGCAGCTTAGATCTGGGTGGCACTGAAGCTTTCTTT. Its protein product is CASSLDLGGTEAFF. The chain couples TRBV7-8 to TRBJ1-1; D ambiguous. From germline, CDR1 is SGHVS and CDR2 FQNEAQ. CDR3 length equals 14 residues. Between the trimmed V and J ends, which lost 1 base and 4 bases, there was a span of 10 bases.

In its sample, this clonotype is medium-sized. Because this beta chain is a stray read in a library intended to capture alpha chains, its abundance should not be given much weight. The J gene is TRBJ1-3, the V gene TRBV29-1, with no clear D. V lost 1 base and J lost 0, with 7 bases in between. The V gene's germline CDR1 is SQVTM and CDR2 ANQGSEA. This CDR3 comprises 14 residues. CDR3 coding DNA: TGCAGCGTTGAAGTGGCCAACTCTGGAAACACCATATATTTT. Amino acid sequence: CSVEVANSGNTIYF.

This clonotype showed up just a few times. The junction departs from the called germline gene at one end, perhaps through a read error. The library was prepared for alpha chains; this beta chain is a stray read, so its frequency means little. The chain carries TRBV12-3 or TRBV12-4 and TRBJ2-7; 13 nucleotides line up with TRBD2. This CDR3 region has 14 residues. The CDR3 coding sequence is TGTGCCAGCAGTTCCACCGGGACTAGCGGGATGGGGCACTTC. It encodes CASSSTGTSGMGHF.

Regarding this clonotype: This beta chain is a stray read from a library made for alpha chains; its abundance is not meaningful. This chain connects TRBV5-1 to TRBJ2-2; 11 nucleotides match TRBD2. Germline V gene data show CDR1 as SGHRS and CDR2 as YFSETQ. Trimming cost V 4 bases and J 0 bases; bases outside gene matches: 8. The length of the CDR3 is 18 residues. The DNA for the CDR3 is TGCGCCAGCAGCCAACCCTTTAGCGGGGGGGCGAACACCGGGGAGCTGTTTTTT. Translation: CASSQPFSGGANTGELFF. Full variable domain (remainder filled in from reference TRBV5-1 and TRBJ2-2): KAGVTQTPRYLIKTRGQQVTLSCSPISGHRSVSWYQQTPGQGLQFLFEYFSETQRNKGNFPGRFSGRQFSNSRSEMNVSTLELGDSALYLCASSQPFSGGANTGELFFGEGSRLTVL.

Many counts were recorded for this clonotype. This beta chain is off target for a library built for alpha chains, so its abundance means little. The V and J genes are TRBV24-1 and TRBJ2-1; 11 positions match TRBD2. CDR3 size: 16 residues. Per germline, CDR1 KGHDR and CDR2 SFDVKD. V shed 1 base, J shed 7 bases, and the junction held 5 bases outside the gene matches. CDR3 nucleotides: TGTGCCACCAGTGATTTTGGTAGCGGGAGGGAAAATGAGCAGTTCTTC. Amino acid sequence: CATSDFGSGRENEQFF.